These 19 T cell receptor beta chains came from one sample sequenced in a study of T cell clonality in common variable immunodeficiency. Generated by immunoSEQ multiplex PCR, the TCRdb table keeps only in-frame clones and is missing some. The sample has tens of thousands of clones, none seen only once. Sequencing was carried out using peripheral blood mononuclear cells. The receptors shown here come from a person between 18 and 75 years old in good health.

Ten or more counts support this clone. The read halts 3 residues ahead of the CDR3 end, with the missing end drawn from the germline J gene. The J gene is TRBJ2-7, the V gene TRBV28; 7 nucleotides line up with TRBD1. V lost 5 bases and J lost 5; bases outside the gene matches: 6. This CDR3 is built from 13 residues. Germline-derived CDR1 and CDR2 are MDHEN and SYDVKM. The covered CDR3 bases are TGTGCCAGCAGTCCCACAGGGGTCCACGAG. This translates into CASSPTGVHE. The entire CDR3 sequence reads CASSPTGVHEQYF.

This clone was observed many times. The CDR3 extends 3 residues past the end of the read, so its final part is completed from the germline J gene. The J gene is TRBJ1-5, the V gene TRBV6-1; 7 nucleotides match TRBD1. Germline-derived CDR1 and CDR2 are MNHNS and SASEGT. The CDR3 has 15 residues. The V and J ends lost 2 bases and 3 bases, in that order; junction bases with no gene match: 4. CDR3 DNA (partial): TGTGCCAGCAGTGAACTGGGACAGTTCAATCAGCCC. It is translated as CASSELGQFNQP. The whole CDR3 protein is CASSELGQFNQPQHF.

This clone was seen ten or more times. The read comes to an end 3 residues before the CDR3 does, leaving the germline J gene to fill in the end. The chain couples TRBV18 to TRBJ1-1; weak D call: TRBD1 (6 bases). CDR1 is KGHSH, CDR2 LQKENI, per germline. The CDR3 runs 14 residues. V was pared by 5 bases and J by 7 bases, with 17 bases between. CDR3 bases read: TGTGCCAGCTCATTAGCTGATAGGGACAATGAA. It translates to CASSLADRDNE. Given in full, the CDR3 is CASSLADRDNEAFF.

A note on this clone: Read data end 3 residues before the CDR3 end; the end is taken from the germline J gene. The J gene is TRBJ2-7, the V gene TRBV2, with TRBD2 matching over 9 bases. CDR3 length: 14 residues. In germline, CDR1 is SNHLY, CDR2 FYNNEI. Trimming removed 4 bases from V and 6 bases from J; junction bases left unmatched: 7. The CDR3 reads CASSAGGRAVEQYF. The DNA read from the CDR3 is TGTGCCAGCAGTGCGGGCGGGAGGGCCGTCGAG.

The table lists this clone with many counts. The DNA ends 3 residues before the CDR3 does, and the rest of the CDR3 is filled in from the germline J gene. The rearrangement joins TRBV28 to TRBJ1-6, with TRBD1 identical over 9 bases. V trimming: 8 bases; J trimming: 7 bases; junction bases outside the gene matches: 15. The CDR3 has 17 amino acids. Germline-derived CDR1 and CDR2 are MDHEN and SYDVKM. The CDR3 is CASVGQGPGGWNSPLHF. The covered CDR3 bases are TGTGCCAGCGTGGGACAGGGACCAGGGGGTTGGAATTCACCC.

This clone was seen at least ten times. The read gets to within 3 residues of the CDR3 end, and the germline J gene fills in the rest. This sequence joins TRBV7-8 and TRBJ2-7; 7 positions agree with TRBD2. V dropped 4 bases and J dropped 3; count of bases not matched to a gene: 12. Germline assignment: CDR1 SGHVS and CDR2 FQNEAQ. The CDR3 has 16 residues. The covered CDR3 bases are TGTGCCAGCAGCTCCCGTCGGACTAGGGCCAACTACGAG. It yields the protein CASSSRRTRANYE. The whole CDR3 sequence reads CASSSRRTRANYEQYF.

This clone was recorded at least ten times. The CDR3 goes on 3 residues after the read ends, and that part is filled in from the germline J gene. The V and J genes are TRBV20-1 and TRBJ2-2; 14 nucleotides line up with TRBD2. Per germline, CDR1 DFQATT and CDR2 SNEGSKA (reference sequence). The junction had 6 bases not matched to a gene; V was cut back by 6 bases and J by 6 bases. The CDR3 covers 15 residues. CDR3 sequence: CSAQTSGRVAGELFF. Incomplete CDR3 DNA: TGCAGTGCCCAGACTAGCGGGAGGGTTGCCGGGGAG.

This clone has at least ten counts. The sequence runs out 3 residues before the end of the CDR3; the remainder is reconstructed from the germline J gene. The J gene is TRBJ1-5, the V gene TRBV19; perhaps TRBD1 as D (6 bases). From germline, CDR1 is LNHDA and CDR2 SQIVND (reference sequence). V was trimmed by 5 bases and J by 5 bases, leaving 13 bases between them. The CDR3 spans 14 residues. CDR3 region: CASSPGQNYQPQHF. The CDR3 bases that were read are TGTGCCAGTAGTCCCGGACAGAACTATCAGCCC.

This clone came up many times. The read comes to an end 3 residues before the CDR3 does, leaving the germline J gene to fill in the end. This chain connects TRBV5-1 to TRBJ2-7; 14 nucleotides line up with TRBD2. The CDR3 is made up of 17 amino acids. With 0 bases clipped from V and 4 bases from J, the junction kept 6 bases outside the gene matches. CDR1 and CDR2 from the germline V gene are SGHRS and YFSETQ. CDR3 DNA (partial): TGCGCCAGCAGCTTGGGGGGACTAGCGGGAGATGTATACGAG. Translation gives CASSLGGLAGDVYE. The whole CDR3 sequence is CASSLGGLAGDVYEQYF. Filled out from reference TRBV5-1 and TRBJ2-7, the complete variable domain reads KAGVTQTPRYLIKTRGQQVTLSCSPISGHRSVSWYQQTPGQGLQFLFEYFSETQRNKGNFPGRFSGRQFSNSRSEMNVSTLELGDSALYLCASSLGGLAGDVYEQYFGPGTRLTVT.

In its sample, this clone was seen a few times. One junction end disagrees with the germline gene, perhaps due to a read error. Sequencing ends 3 residues short of the CDR3 end; the germline J gene provides the rest. This chain uses TRBV4-2 with TRBJ2-7, with 14 bases aligning to TRBD2. This CDR3 is built from 20 residues. Looked up from germline, CDR1 is LGHNA and CDR2 is YNFKEQ. CDR3 DNA, as far as it was read: TGTGCCAGCAGGCAAGGCCGTTGGGGACTAGCGGGAGCGAACACCTACGAG. Translating gives CASRQGRWGLAGANTYE. The full CDR3 protein reads CASRQGRWGLAGANTYEQYF.

This clone was found many times. The read ends 3 residues before the CDR3 terminus; that terminus is restored from the germline J gene. The V call is TRBV20-1, the J call TRBJ2-1, with a possible D match to TRBD2 (6 bases). V was trimmed by 2 bases and J by 0 bases, leaving 14 bases between them. Per germline, CDR1 DFQATT and CDR2 SNEGSKA (reference sequence). The CDR3 spans 16 residues. The CDR3 sequence: CSARIASASSYNEQFF. The sequenced part of the CDR3 DNA is TGCAGTGCTAGAATCGCTAGCGCAAGCTCCTACAATGAG.

This clone has a count of ten or more. The CDR3 DNA, read in part, is TGTGCCAGCAGTGAAACCGGCTCCTACAATGAG. It codes for CASSETGSYNE. The whole CDR3 region reads CASSETGSYNEQFF. The chain combines TRBV27 with TRBJ2-1; D remains ambiguous. The missing CDR3 end, 3 residues past where the read stops, is filled in from the germline J gene. Germline V gene lookup returns CDR1 MNHEY and CDR2 SMNVEV (reference sequence). CDR3 size: 14 residues. V was clipped by 5 bases and J by 0 bases, with 8 bases between them.

Many counts were recorded for this clone. The read gets to within 3 residues of the CDR3 end, and the germline J gene fills in the rest. The J gene is TRBJ1-5, the V gene TRBV20-1, with TRBD1 matching 9 bases. CDR3 length: 16 amino acids. The germline gives CDR1 DFQATT, CDR2 SNEGSKA (reference sequence). Losses at the gene ends were 6 bases for V and 4 bases for J; bases not matched to a gene: 13. CDR3 DNA (partial): TGCAGTGCCGCCCGCCCGGGACAGGGCAGGAATCAGCCC. This sequence encodes CSAARPGQGRNQP. The entire CDR3 protein is CSAARPGQGRNQPQHF.

This clone was seen many times. The observed sequence ends 3 residues before the CDR3 terminus, with the missing tail filled in from the germline J gene. The chain recombines TRBV20-1 with TRBJ1-1; TRBD1 agrees at 7 bases. V was pared by 2 bases and J by 0 bases, with 3 bases of the junction left unmatched. Germline-derived CDR1 and CDR2 are DFQATT and SNEGSKA (reference sequence). The CDR3 extends over 14 amino acids. CDR3 amino acids: CSARPGTVNTEAFF. The sequenced CDR3 bases are TGCAGTGCTAGACCCGGGACAGTGAACACTGAA.

This clone was picked up many times. Read sequence stops 3 residues before the CDR3 end, and the germline J gene provides the missing end. This sequence joins TRBV20-1 and TRBJ2-7; 11 positions agree with TRBD2. There are 13 residues in the CDR3. With V trimmed by 6 bases and J by 3 bases, 4 bases remained unmatched. Germline-derived CDR1 and CDR2 are DFQATT and SNEGSKA (reference sequence). The sequenced part of the CDR3 DNA is TGCAGTGCCACCGGGACTAGCGGCTACGAG. Protein sequence: CSATGTSGYE. The entire CDR3 protein is CSATGTSGYEQYF.

The sample holds many counts of this clone. The read finishes 3 residues shy of the CDR3 end, and the germline J gene is used to complete it. The chain uses TRBV4-2 and TRBJ1-2; TRBD1 agrees at 7 bases. J lost 6 bases, V lost 0 bases, and 10 bases had no gene match. CDR1 and CDR2 from the germline V gene are LGHNA and YNFKEQ. This CDR3 spans 16 amino acids. CDR3 bases read: TGTGCCAGCAGCCAAGAATTTAGGACAGGTCCACATGGC. Amino acids: CASSQEFRTGPHG. The CDR3 reads in full as CASSQEFRTGPHGYTF.

There are many counts of this clone. The read halts 3 residues ahead of the CDR3 end, with the missing end drawn from the germline J gene. The chain employs TRBV20-1 and TRBJ2-1; 9 bases agree with TRBD2. The V gene's germline CDR1 is DFQATT and CDR2 SNEGSKA (reference sequence). Trimming at V came to 4 bases and at J to 4 bases, leaving 8 bases not matched to a gene. The CDR3 length is 15 residues. The CDR3 spells CSANPLSGRYNEQFF. CDR3 DNA, as far as it was read: TGCAGTGCTAATCCACTTAGCGGGAGATACAATGAG.

Many counts were recorded for this clone. The CDR3 DNA, read in part, is TGCGCCAGCAGCGGGAGGACAGGGGGGGACTACGAG. Translating it yields CASSGRTGGDYE. The full CDR3 protein reads CASSGRTGGDYEQYF. V usage is TRBV5-1 and J usage is TRBJ2-7, with 10 nucleotides matching TRBD1. The read terminates 3 residues ahead of where the CDR3 ends, so the germline J gene completes it. Germline V CDR1 and CDR2: SGHRS, YFSETQ. The CDR3 extends over 15 amino acids. Unmatched junction bases numbered 7, after V lost 4 bases and J lost 3 bases.

This clone was seen repeatedly, ten times or more. Read sequence stops 3 residues before the CDR3 end, and the germline J gene provides the missing end. The chain employs TRBV7-6 and TRBJ1-3; no reliable D call. Germline loops: CDR1 SGHVS, CDR2 FNYEAQ. The CDR3 totals 15 residues. The sequenced CDR3 bases are TGTGCCAGCAGCCCCGCCTCCGGGGTTCCCCACTCC. Protein product: CASSPASGVPHS. In full, the CDR3 reads CASSPASGVPHSIYF.